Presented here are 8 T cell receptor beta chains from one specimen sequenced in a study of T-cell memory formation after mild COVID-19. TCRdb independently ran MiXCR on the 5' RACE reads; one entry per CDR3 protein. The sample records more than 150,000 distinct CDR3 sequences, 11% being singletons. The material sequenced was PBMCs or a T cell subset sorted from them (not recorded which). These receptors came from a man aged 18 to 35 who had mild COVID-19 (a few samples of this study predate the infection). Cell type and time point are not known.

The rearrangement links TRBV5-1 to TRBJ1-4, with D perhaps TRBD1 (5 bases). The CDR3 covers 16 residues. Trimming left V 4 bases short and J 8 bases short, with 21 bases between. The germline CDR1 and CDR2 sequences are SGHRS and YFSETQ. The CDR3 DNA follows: TGCGCCAGCAGCAACCAACCTCAAGGGACTGACGAAAAACTGTTTTTT. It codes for CASSNQPQGTDEKLFF.

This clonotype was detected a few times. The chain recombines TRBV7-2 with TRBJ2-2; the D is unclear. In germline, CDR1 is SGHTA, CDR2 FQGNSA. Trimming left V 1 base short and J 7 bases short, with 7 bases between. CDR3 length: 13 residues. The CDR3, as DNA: TGTGCCAGCAGCTTAGTAGTTGGCGGGGAGCTGTTTTTT. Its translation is CASSLVVGGELFF. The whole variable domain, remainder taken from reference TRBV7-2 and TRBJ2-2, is GAGVSQSPSNKVTEKGKDVELRCDPISGHTALYWYRQSLGQGLEFLIYFQGNSAPDKSGLPSDRFSAERTGGSVSTLTIQRTQQEDSAVYLCASSLVVGGELFFGEGSRLTVL.

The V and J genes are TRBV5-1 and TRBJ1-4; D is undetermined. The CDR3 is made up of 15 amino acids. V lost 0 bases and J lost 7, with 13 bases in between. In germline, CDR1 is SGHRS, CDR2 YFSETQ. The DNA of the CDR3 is TGCGCCAGCAGCTTGGGTTCCGCGGAGGGTGAAAAACTGTTTTTT. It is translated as CASSLGSAEGEKLFF.

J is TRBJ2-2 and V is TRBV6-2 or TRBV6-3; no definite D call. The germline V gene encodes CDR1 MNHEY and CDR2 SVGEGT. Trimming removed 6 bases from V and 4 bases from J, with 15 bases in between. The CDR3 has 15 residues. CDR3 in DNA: TGTGCCAGCAGGGACGGCGGCGGCCGCACCGGGGAGCTGTTTTTT. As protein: CASRDGGGRTGELFF.

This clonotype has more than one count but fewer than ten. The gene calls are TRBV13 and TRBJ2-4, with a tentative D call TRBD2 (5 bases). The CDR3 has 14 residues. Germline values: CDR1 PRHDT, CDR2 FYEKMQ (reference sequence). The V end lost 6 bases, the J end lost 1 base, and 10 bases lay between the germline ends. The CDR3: CASSRGKAKNIQYF. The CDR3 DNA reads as TGTGCCAGCAGTAGAGGGAAGGCCAAAAACATTCAGTACTTC.

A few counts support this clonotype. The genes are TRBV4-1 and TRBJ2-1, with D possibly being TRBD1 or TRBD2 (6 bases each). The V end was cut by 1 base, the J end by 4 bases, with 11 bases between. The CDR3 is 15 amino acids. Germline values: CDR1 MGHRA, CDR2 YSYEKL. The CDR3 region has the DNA TGCGCCAGCAGCCAAGGAGGGGGGCCTTACAATGAGCAGTTCTTC. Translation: CASSQGGGPYNEQFF.

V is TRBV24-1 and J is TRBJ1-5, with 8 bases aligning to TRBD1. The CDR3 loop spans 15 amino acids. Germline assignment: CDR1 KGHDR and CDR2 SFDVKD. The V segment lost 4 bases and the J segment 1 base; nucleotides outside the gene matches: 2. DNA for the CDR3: TGTGCCACCAGTGACGACAGGGGAAGCAATCAGCCCCAGCATTTT. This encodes CATSDDRGSNQPQHF.

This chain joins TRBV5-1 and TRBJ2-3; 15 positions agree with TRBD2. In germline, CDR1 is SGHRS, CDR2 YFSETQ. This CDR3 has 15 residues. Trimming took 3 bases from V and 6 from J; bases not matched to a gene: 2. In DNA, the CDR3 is TGCGCCAGCAGCTCGGGGACTAGCGGGGGGGATACGCAGTATTTT. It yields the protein CASSSGTSGGDTQYF.